This is a list of T cell receptor beta chains from one sample in a study of T-cell memory formation after mild COVID-19. Each CDR3 protein gets one entry after TCRdb re-called the 5' RACE reads with MiXCR. The table lists under 450,000 distinct CDR3 sequences, around an eighth of them singletons. Sequencing input: PBMCs or a T cell subset sorted from them (not recorded which). The receptor set was obtained from a man younger than 35 who had mild COVID-19 (a few samples of this study predate the infection). Cell type and time point are not known. Each CDR3 is given with its conserved first and last residue. A D gene is named only where the DNA matches it firmly. Clone size, where shown, is once, few, many, or a class for clones that have expanded.

CDR3aa | CDR3nt | d_gene | j_gene | v_gene | abundance
CASLLGGEGTGELFF | TGTGCCAGCCTGCTGGGCGGGGAGGGAACCGGGGAGCTGTTTTTT | TRBD2 | TRBJ2-2 | TRBV7-8 | many
CASSFLAGEQETQYF | TGTGCCAGCAGCTTTCTTGCGGGGGAACAAGAGACCCAGTACTTC | TRBD2 | TRBJ2-5 | TRBV11-2 | .
CASSERGVGPQYF | TGTGCCAGCAGTGAGAGGGGGGTTGGGCCGCAGTATTTT | . | TRBJ2-3 | TRBV28 | .
CASSLVGLGGIGELFF | TGTGCCAGCAGCTTAGTGGGACTTGGTGGCATCGGGGAGCTGTTTTTT | . | TRBJ2-2 | TRBV7-2 | .
CASSRSRGQPHYGYTF | TGTGCCAGCAGCCGCTCCCGAGGACAGCCACACTATGGCTACACCTTC | . | TRBJ1-2 | TRBV6-5 | many
CASSVEYGAKNIQYF | TGTGCCAGCAGCGTAGAGTACGGAGCCAAAAACATTCAGTACTTC | . | TRBJ2-4 | TRBV9 | few
CASSRQQGTEAFF | TGCGCCAGCAGCCGCCAGCAGGGAACAGAAGCTTTCTTT | . | TRBJ1-1 | TRBV5-1 | .
CSVVVGGTYEQYF | TGCAGCGTTGTGGTTGGGGGGACCTACGAGCAGTACTTC | . | TRBJ2-7 | TRBV29-1 | few
CASSFRDRGLDTQYF | TGTGCCAGCAGCTTCCGGGACAGGGGTTTAGATACGCAGTATTTT | TRBD1 | TRBJ2-3 | TRBV5-4 | few
CASSPLTRRNEKLFF | TGTGCCAGCAGTCCGCTGACTCGGCGTAATGAAAAACTGTTTTTT | . | TRBJ1-4 | TRBV6-5 | few
CASSGDRVGEKLFF | TGTGCCAGCAGCGGAGACAGGGTGGGGGAAAAACTGTTTTTT | TRBD1 | TRBJ1-4 | TRBV9 | few
CASSLRENTEAFF | TGCGCCAGCAGCTTGCGGGAGAACACTGAAGCTTTCTTT | . | TRBJ1-1 | TRBV5-1 | many
CASSLEVTYYYGYTF | TGTGCCAGCAGCTTGGAGGTGACTTACTACTATGGCTACACCTTC | . | TRBJ1-2 | TRBV5-5 | many
CASSPTPPWVNTEAFF | TGTGCCAGCAGCCCAACCCCACCGTGGGTGAACACTGAAGCTTTCTTT | . | TRBJ1-1 | TRBV7-9 | few
CASKPGEVGEQYF | TGTGCCAGCAAACCCGGGGAGGTTGGCGAGCAGTACTTC | . | TRBJ2-7 | TRBV2 | few
CSAREYRGGTEAFF | TGCAGTGCTAGAGAGTACAGGGGGGGGACTGAAGCTTTCTTT | TRBD1 | TRBJ1-1 | TRBV20-1 | few
CASSLGAEFNTEAFF | TGTGCCAGCAGCTTGGGAGCGGAGTTCAACACTGAAGCTTTCTTT | . | TRBJ1-1 | TRBV5-5 | .
CASSLLIGEQFF | TGCGCCAGCAGCTTGCTAATAGGTGAGCAGTTCTTC | . | TRBJ2-1 | TRBV5-1 | .
CASSRTGDYTF | TGTGCCAGCAGCCGTACAGGGGACTACACCTTC | TRBD1 | TRBJ1-2 | TRBV7-9 | .
CASRLTRGGAEYF | TGTGCCAGCAGACTTACTAGAGGGGGGGCGGAGTACTTC | . | TRBJ2-5 | TRBV7-2 | .
CASSLGRAGRPTQYF | TGTGCCAGCAGTTTAGGTCGAGCGGGGCGCCCAACGCAGTATTTT | TRBD2 | TRBJ2-3 | TRBV12-3/TRBV12-4 | few